The 17 T cell receptor beta chains listed next were all sequenced from one sample in a study of blood T cell repertoires in COVID-19. Libraries were prepared by immunoSEQ multiplex PCR; TCRdb keeps only in-frame clonotypes and omits some of them. The sample shows 470,000 or so clones, roughly 91% of them seen only once. The sequenced material came from peripheral blood. The receptor source for this set is a woman in her twenties or thirties with acute or convalescent COVID-19.

This chain links TRBV5-1 with TRBJ2-7, with a tentative D call TRBD2 (6 bases). Germline V gene sequence: CDR1 SGHRS, CDR2 YFSETQ. Trimming left V 0 bases short and J 1 base short, with 11 bases between. This CDR3 is built from 15 residues. The CDR3 nucleotides are TGCGCCAGCAGCTTGGGGATCGGGGGTTCCTACGAGCAGTACTTC. It encodes CASSLGIGGSYEQYF.

The chain uses TRBV5-1 and TRBJ2-5; 9 bases are a match to TRBD1. Per germline, CDR1 SGHRS and CDR2 YFSETQ. CDR3 length: 16 residues. Germline trimming cut 0 bases from V and 3 bases from J; bases unmatched to any gene: 6. The CDR3 DNA is TGCGCCAGCAGCTTGGCTGACAGGGGGTTGGAAGAGACCCAGTACTTC. This sequence encodes CASSLADRGLEETQYF.

CDR3 bases: TGCGCCAGCAGCCTAATAGCGGGGACGCCCTACGAGCAGTACTTC. It yields the protein CASSLIAGTPYEQYF. The rearrangement links TRBV5-1 to TRBJ2-7; 8 bases agree with TRBD2. The J segment lost 2 bases and the V segment lost 4 bases, leaving 8 bases of the junction unmatched. The germline CDR1 and CDR2 sequences are SGHRS and YFSETQ. CDR3 length equals 15 residues.

This clone was observed a single time. The chain employs TRBV2 and TRBJ2-1; the match to TRBD2 covers 8 bases. J was trimmed by 1 base and V by 4 bases; bases with no gene match: 6. CDR3 length: 16 residues. The germline gives CDR1 SNHLY, CDR2 FYNNEI. CDR3 DNA sequence: TGTGCCAGCAGTGTTTTGCGGGGGGCTTCCTACAATGAGCAGTTCTTC. It translates to CASSVLRGASYNEQFF.

The chain couples TRBV2 to TRBJ2-7; D uncertain. CDR1 SNHLY and CDR2 FYNNEI come from the germline V gene. The germline V and J ends were trimmed by 3 bases and 0 bases, with 12 bases remaining between them. CDR3 length: 15 amino acids. The CDR3 loop is CASSDGRLSSYEQYF. The CDR3 nucleotides read TGTGCCAGCAGTGATGGCAGGCTGAGCTCCTACGAGCAGTACTTC.

The rearrangement links TRBV6-5 to TRBJ1-1, with TRBD1 matching 7 bases. The germline gives CDR1 MNHEY, CDR2 SVGAGI. CDR3 length: 11 residues. The trim removed 6 bases at V and 11 bases at J, leaving 6 bases unmatched. The CDR3 here is CASSRQGRAFF. The CDR3, as DNA: TGTGCCAGCAGCCGACAGGGAAGGGCTTTCTTT.

V and J are TRBV2 and TRBJ1-5; 7 bases line up with TRBD1. V lost 4 bases, J lost 0 bases, and 0 bases stayed unmatched. From germline, CDR1 is SNHLY and CDR2 FYNNEI. There are 14 residues in the CDR3. This chain's CDR3 is CASSGDSSNQPQHF. The CDR3 DNA follows: TGTGCCAGCAGTGGGGACAGTAGCAATCAGCCCCAGCATTTT.

The chain uses TRBV6-5 and TRBJ1-5, with 8 bases lining up with TRBD1. This CDR3 contains 14 residues. Per the germline V gene, CDR1 is MNHEY and CDR2 is SVGAGI. After removal of 8 bases from V and 5 bases from J, the junction contained 8 bases not matched to a gene. The CDR3 bases are TGTGCCAGCCAAACCGGGACAGGCCATCAGCCCCAGCATTTT. This sequence encodes CASQTGTGHQPQHF.

The chain uses TRBV5-1 and TRBJ2-1, with a tentative D call TRBD2 (6 bases). The germline CDR1 and CDR2 sequences are SGHRS and YFSETQ. This CDR3 region has 14 residues. V lost 4 bases, J lost 4 bases, and 12 bases lay in between. CDR3 nucleotides: TGCGCCAGCAGCCCCGCGGGGCCATACAATGAGCAGTTCTTC. This sequence encodes CASSPAGPYNEQFF.

This chain uses TRBV27 with TRBJ2-7, with 8 positions matching TRBD1. CDR1 is MNHEY and CDR2 is SMNVEV in the germline V gene (reference sequence). This CDR3 is 14 amino acids long. V trimming: 4 bases; J trimming: 5 bases; junction bases outside the gene matches: 7. CDR3 DNA: TGTGCCAGCAGTTACATAGGACAGGGCCACGAGCAGTACTTC. This translates into CASSYIGQGHEQYF.

The chain joins TRBV4-1 to TRBJ1-6; TRBD1 aligns across 7 bases. J lost 11 bases, V lost 4 bases, and 11 bases had no gene match. This CDR3 spans 15 amino acids. The germline gives CDR1 MGHRA, CDR2 YSYEKL. The CDR3 protein is CASSPFDRDVAPLHF. CDR3 coding DNA: TGCGCCAGCAGCCCCTTTGACAGGGATGTGGCACCCCTCCACTTT.

This chain uses TRBV20-1 with TRBJ1-1; tentatively, D is TRBD1 (6 bases). V dropped 3 bases and J dropped 5 bases, with 13 bases sitting between them. Germline-derived CDR1 and CDR2 are DFQATT and SNEGSKA (reference sequence). The CDR3 runs 13 residues. CDR3 nucleotide sequence: TGCAGTGCTAGTGGGACATACTATACTGAAGCTTTCTTT. Translation: CSASGTYYTEAFF.

The chain is built from TRBV2 and TRBJ1-3; D gene ambiguous. V lost 6 bases, J lost 0 bases, and 15 bases lay in between. The CDR3 contains 16 residues. The germline V gene has CDR1 SNHLY and CDR2 FYNNEI. The CDR3 DNA reads TGTGCCAGCAGCACCCTTGGACTCATCTCTGGAAACACCATATATTTT. Its protein is CASSTLGLISGNTIYF.

The chain couples TRBV6-5 to TRBJ2-3; 10 bases fit TRBD2. V dropped 6 bases and J dropped 2; count of bases not matched to a gene: 2. The V gene's germline CDR1 is MNHEY and CDR2 SVGAGI. The CDR3 totals 14 residues. CDR3 DNA: TGTGCCAGCAGACTAGCGGGGAACACAGATACGCAGTATTTT. Its protein is CASRLAGNTDTQYF.

The rearrangement uses TRBV27 and TRBJ1-6; D uncertain. Germline loops: CDR1 MNHEY, CDR2 SMNVEV (reference sequence). V was clipped by 7 bases and J by 6 bases, with 16 bases between them. The CDR3 covers 15 residues. Here the CDR3 reads CASKSLDWTNSPLHF. The CDR3 coding sequence is TGTGCCAGCAAGTCCCTGGACTGGACTAATTCACCCCTCCACTTT.

J is TRBJ2-3 and V is TRBV27; 9 nucleotides line up with TRBD1. CDR1 MNHEY and CDR2 SMNVEV come from the germline V gene (reference sequence). There are 17 residues in the CDR3. After removal of 6 bases from V and 1 base from J, the junction contained 11 bases not matched to a gene. In nucleotides, the CDR3 is TGTGCCAGCAGACTAACCTACAGGGGGCTTGGCACAGATACGCAGTATTTT. Translating gives CASRLTYRGLGTDTQYF.

The V call is TRBV24-1, the J call TRBJ2-1, with 13 bases lining up with TRBD2. The J segment lost 0 bases and the V segment lost 5 bases, leaving 3 bases of the junction unmatched. This CDR3 has 17 amino acids. CDR1 is KGHDR and CDR2 is SFDVKD in the germline V gene. CDR3 in DNA: TGTGCCACCAGTGGGGGACTAGCGGGGAGCTCCTACAATGAGCAGTTCTTC. Protein: CATSGGLAGSSYNEQFF.